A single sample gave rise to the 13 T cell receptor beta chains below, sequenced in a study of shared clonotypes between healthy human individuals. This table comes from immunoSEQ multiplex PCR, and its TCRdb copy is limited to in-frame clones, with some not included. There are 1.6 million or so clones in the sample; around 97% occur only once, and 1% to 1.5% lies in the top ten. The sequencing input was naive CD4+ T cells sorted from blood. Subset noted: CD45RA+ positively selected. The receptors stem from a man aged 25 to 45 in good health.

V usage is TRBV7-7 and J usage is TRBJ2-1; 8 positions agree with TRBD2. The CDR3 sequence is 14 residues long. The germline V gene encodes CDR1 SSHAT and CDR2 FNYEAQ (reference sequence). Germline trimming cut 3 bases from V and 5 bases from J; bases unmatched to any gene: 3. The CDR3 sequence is CASSFSGKDNEQFF. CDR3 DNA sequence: TGTGCCAGCAGCTTTAGCGGGAAGGACAATGAGCAGTTCTTC.

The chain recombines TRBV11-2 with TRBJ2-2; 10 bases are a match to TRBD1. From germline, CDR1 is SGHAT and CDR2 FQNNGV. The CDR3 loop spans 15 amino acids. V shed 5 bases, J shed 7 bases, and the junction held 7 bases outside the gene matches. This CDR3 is CASSISGTGVGELFF. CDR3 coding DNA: TGTGCCAGCAGCATTAGTGGGACAGGGGTCGGGGAGCTGTTTTTT.

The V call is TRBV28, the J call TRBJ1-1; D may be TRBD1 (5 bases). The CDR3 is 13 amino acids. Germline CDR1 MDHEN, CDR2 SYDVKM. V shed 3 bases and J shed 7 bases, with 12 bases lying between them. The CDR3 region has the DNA TGTGCCAGCAGTTTCTCCGACAGCTTTGAAGCTTTCTTT. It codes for CASSFSDSFEAFF.

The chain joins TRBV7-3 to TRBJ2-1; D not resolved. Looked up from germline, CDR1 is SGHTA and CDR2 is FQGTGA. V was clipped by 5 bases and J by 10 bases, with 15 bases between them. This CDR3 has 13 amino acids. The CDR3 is CASSPIRTGEQFF. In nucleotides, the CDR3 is TGTGCCAGCAGCCCCATAAGGACCGGCGAGCAGTTCTTC.

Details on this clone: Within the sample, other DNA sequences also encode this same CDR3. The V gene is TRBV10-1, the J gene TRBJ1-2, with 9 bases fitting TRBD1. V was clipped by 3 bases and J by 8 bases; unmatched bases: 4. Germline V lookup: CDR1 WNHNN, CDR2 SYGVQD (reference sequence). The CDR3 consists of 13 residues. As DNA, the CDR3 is TGCGCCAGCAGTGAAACAGGGGGCAACGGCTACACCTTC. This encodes CASSETGGNGYTF.

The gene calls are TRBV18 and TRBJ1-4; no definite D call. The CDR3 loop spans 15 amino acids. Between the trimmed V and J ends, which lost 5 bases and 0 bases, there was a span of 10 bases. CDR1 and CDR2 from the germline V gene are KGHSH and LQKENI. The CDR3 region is CASSTGISTNEKLFF. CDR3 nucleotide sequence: TGTGCCAGCTCAACGGGGATATCAACTAATGAAAAACTGTTTTTT.

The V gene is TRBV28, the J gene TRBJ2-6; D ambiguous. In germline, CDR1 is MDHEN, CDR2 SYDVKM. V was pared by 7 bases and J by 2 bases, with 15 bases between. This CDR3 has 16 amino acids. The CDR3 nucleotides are TGTGCCAGCAACCCCAACCGCAAACCTGGGGCCAACGTCCTGACTTTC. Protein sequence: CASNPNRKPGANVLTF. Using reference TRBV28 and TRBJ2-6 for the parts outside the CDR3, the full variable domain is DVKVTQSSRYLVKRTGEKVFLECVQDMDHENMFWYRQDPGLGLRLIYFSYDVKMKEKGDIPEGYSVSREKKERFSLILESASTNQTSMYLCASNPNRKPGANVLTFGAGSRLTVL.

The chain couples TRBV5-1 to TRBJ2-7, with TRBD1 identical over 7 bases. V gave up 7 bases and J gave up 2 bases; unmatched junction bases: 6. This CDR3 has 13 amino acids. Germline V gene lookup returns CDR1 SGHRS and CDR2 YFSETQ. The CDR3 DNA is TGCGCCAGCTTGTCGGACAGGACCTACGAGCAGTACTTC. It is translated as CASLSDRTYEQYF.

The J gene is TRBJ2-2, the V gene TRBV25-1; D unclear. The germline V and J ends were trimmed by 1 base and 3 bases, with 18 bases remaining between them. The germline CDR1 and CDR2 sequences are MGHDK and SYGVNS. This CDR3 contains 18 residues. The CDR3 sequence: CASSEFGGTWPDTGELFF. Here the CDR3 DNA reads TGTGCCAGCAGTGAATTTGGTGGTACCTGGCCGGACACCGGGGAGCTGTTTTTT. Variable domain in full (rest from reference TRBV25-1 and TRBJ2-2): EADIYQTPRYLVIGTGKKITLECSQTMGHDKMYWYQQDPGMELHLIHYSYGVNSTEKGDLSSESTVSRIRTEHFPLTLESARPSHTSQYLCASSEFGGTWPDTGELFFGEGSRLTVL.

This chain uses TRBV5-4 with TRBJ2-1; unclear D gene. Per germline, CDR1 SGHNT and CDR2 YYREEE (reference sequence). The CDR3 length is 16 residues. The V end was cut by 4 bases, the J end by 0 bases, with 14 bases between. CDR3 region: CASSSLVKSSYNEQFF. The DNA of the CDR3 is TGTGCCAGCAGCAGTTTGGTCAAAAGCTCCTACAATGAGCAGTTCTTC.

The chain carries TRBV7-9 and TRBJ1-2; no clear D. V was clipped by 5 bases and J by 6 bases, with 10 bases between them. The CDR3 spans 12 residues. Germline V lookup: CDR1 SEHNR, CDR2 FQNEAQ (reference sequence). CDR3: CASSPQVDGYTF. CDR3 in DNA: TGTGCCAGCAGCCCGCAAGTAGATGGCTACACCTTC.

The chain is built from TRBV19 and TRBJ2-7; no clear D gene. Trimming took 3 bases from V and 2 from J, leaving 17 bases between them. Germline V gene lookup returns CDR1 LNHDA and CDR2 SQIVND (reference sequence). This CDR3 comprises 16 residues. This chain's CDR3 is CASSIRDRPRTYEQYF. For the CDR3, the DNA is TGTGCCAGTAGTATTAGAGACCGACCCCGGACCTACGAGCAGTACTTC.

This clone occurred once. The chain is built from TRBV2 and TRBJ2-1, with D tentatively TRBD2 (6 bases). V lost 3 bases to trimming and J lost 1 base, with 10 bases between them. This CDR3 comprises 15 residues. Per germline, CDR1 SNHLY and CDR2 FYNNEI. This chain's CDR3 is CASSEGRDSYNEQFF. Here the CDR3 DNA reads TGTGCCAGCAGTGAGGGGCGGGATTCCTACAATGAGCAGTTCTTC.